Below, 27 T cell receptor beta chains from the same sample are listed, as sequenced in a study of blood T cell repertoires in COVID-19. TCRdb's table, derived via immunoSEQ multiplex PCR, lists solely in-frame clones and lacks some. Of 130,000 to 150,000 clones in the sample, 81% were seen once. The sequenced sample consisted of peripheral blood. The receptors here all came from a human donor in a cohort sampled during active COVID-19.

The chain recombines TRBV5-4 with TRBJ2-7; D might be TRBD2 (6 bases). With 4 bases removed from V and 3 bases from J, the gap between germline ends came to 17 bases. The CDR3 loop spans 15 amino acids. Germline V gives CDR1 SGHNT, CDR2 YYREEE (reference sequence). CDR3 loop: CASSPGASRDYEQYF. CDR3 nucleotides: TGTGCCAGCAGCCCCGGGGCGTCGCGGGACTACGAGCAGTACTTC.

V is TRBV28 and J is TRBJ2-5; a weak D match, TRBD1 (5 bases). V was pared by 5 bases and J by 1 base, with 11 bases between. The CDR3 covers 14 residues. Germline CDR1 reads MDHEN; CDR2 reads SYDVKM. The CDR3 nucleotides read TGTGCCAGCAGTGCCGGACAATTCCAAGAGACCCAGTACTTC. Encoded protein: CASSAGQFQETQYF.

The chain links TRBV15 to TRBJ2-3; D perhaps matches TRBD1 (6 bases). Germline-derived CDR1 and CDR2 are LNHNV and YYDKDF (reference sequence). V was cut by 5 bases and J by 2 bases, with 11 bases left in between. The CDR3 consists of 14 residues. The CDR3 coding sequence is TGTGCCACCAGCGAGGGGACAACCACAGATACGCAGTATTTT. It specifies CATSEGTTTDTQYF.

V gene TRBV4-3 combines with J gene TRBJ2-7; 10 bases match TRBD2. This CDR3 has 17 amino acids. The V segment lost 0 bases and the J segment 1 base; nucleotides outside the gene matches: 6. Germline CDR1 LGHNA, CDR2 YSLEER. The chain's CDR3 is CASSQDQTSGFSYEQYF. The CDR3 coding sequence is TGCGCCAGCAGCCAAGATCAGACTAGCGGGTTTTCCTACGAGCAGTACTTC.

This clone was seen a single time. V and J are TRBV28 and TRBJ2-7; TRBD2 might be the D (5 bases). Per the germline V gene, CDR1 is MDHEN and CDR2 is SYDVKM. CDR3 length: 13 amino acids. Trimming shortened V by 8 bases and J by 2 bases, and 13 bases separated the two germline ends. Here the CDR3 reads CASHRELPYEQYF. Here the CDR3 DNA reads TGTGCCAGCCACCGGGAACTACCCTACGAGCAGTACTTC.

This rearrangement joins TRBV5-1 to TRBJ1-3, with D possibly matching TRBD1 (6 bases). Germline CDR1 is SGHRS and CDR2 is YFSETQ. There are 18 residues in the CDR3. The germline V and J ends were trimmed by 0 bases and 2 bases, with 18 bases remaining between them. CDR3 DNA: TGCGCCAGCAGCTTGGGTTTAACAGGGTTAGTCCCTGGAAACACCATATATTTT. Its translation is CASSLGLTGLVPGNTIYF.

The chain employs TRBV28 and TRBJ2-7; D is perhaps TRBD1 (6 bases). Germline V gives CDR1 MDHEN, CDR2 SYDVKM. Trimming took 9 bases from V and 3 from J, leaving 21 bases between them. The CDR3 totals 15 residues. CDR3 loop: CASHLQGPLFYEQYF. DNA of the CDR3: TGTGCCAGTCATTTACAGGGTCCCCTTTTCTACGAGCAGTACTTC.

This clone has only a few counts. The chain uses TRBV5-1 and TRBJ2-7; 8 nucleotides agree with TRBD2. The trim removed 4 bases at V and 6 bases at J, leaving 9 bases unmatched. Per germline, CDR1 SGHRS and CDR2 YFSETQ. The CDR3 has 14 residues. CDR3 sequence: CASSTGTRDSEQYF. For the CDR3, the DNA is TGCGCCAGCAGCACCGGGACTAGGGATTCCGAGCAGTACTTC.

V is TRBV9 and J is TRBJ2-2; D perhaps matches TRBD2 (6 bases). V was trimmed by 3 bases and J by 1 base, leaving 10 bases between them. The CDR3 sequence is 15 residues long. Germline assignment: CDR1 SGDLS and CDR2 YYNGEE. The CDR3 spells CASSGDSLNTGELFF. The DNA for the CDR3 is TGTGCCAGCAGCGGGGACTCCTTGAACACCGGGGAGCTGTTTTTT.

There are a few counts of this clone. The J gene is TRBJ2-1, the V gene TRBV7-3, with 7 positions matching TRBD2. Germline V gene lookup returns CDR1 SGHTA and CDR2 FQGTGA. The CDR3 is 13 amino acids. V was clipped by 5 bases and J by 5 bases; unmatched bases: 3. The CDR3 DNA is TGTGCCAGCAGCCGGAGCGGGAACAATGAGCAGTTCTTC. As protein: CASSRSGNNEQFF.

The V gene is TRBV6-5, the J gene TRBJ2-7; D may be TRBD2 (6 bases). The V gene's germline CDR1 is MNHEY and CDR2 SVGAGI. V gave up 8 bases and J gave up 7 bases, with 18 bases separating them. The CDR3 length is 13 residues. In nucleotides, the CDR3 is TGTGCCAGCCGGGAGAAGGCCTCCGGGGAGCAGTACTTC. It codes for CASREKASGEQYF.

The chain uses TRBV6-2 or TRBV6-3 and TRBJ2-3; a weak D match, TRBD2 (6 bases). There are 15 residues in the CDR3. V was cut by 3 bases and J by 0 bases, with 10 bases left in between. The V gene's germline CDR1 is MNHEY and CDR2 SVGEGT. CDR3 bases: TGTGCCAGCAGTTATGACGGGAGAAGCACAGATACGCAGTATTTT. As protein: CASSYDGRSTDTQYF.

The chain links TRBV28 to TRBJ1-1; 7 nucleotides line up with TRBD1. V shed 4 bases and J 0 bases; nucleotides not matched to a gene: 2. Germline V gene sequence: CDR1 MDHEN, CDR2 SYDVKM. The CDR3 extends over 14 amino acids. The CDR3 DNA follows: TGTGCCAGCAGTTCGGGACAGATGAACACTGAAGCTTTCTTT. Translation gives CASSSGQMNTEAFF.

The J gene is TRBJ1-6, the V gene TRBV15, with a tentative D call TRBD1 (5 bases). The CDR3 has 15 amino acids. The germline V gene has CDR1 LNHNV and CDR2 YYDKDF (reference sequence). Trimming removed 3 bases at V and 11 bases at J, with 17 bases between. The CDR3 protein is CATSREGGVGAPLHF. The DNA of the CDR3 is TGTGCCACCAGCAGGGAGGGCGGAGTAGGGGCACCCCTCCACTTT.

This chain connects TRBV19 to TRBJ2-3, with 8 bases aligning to TRBD1. V dropped 3 bases and J dropped 4; count of bases not matched to a gene: 6. This CDR3 is 15 amino acids long. Per the germline V gene, CDR1 is LNHDA and CDR2 is SQIVND (reference sequence). The chain's CDR3 is CASSIGSGGPDTQYF. CDR3 nucleotides: TGTGCCAGTAGTATTGGGTCAGGGGGCCCAGATACGCAGTATTTT.

J is TRBJ2-6 and V is TRBV27, with TRBD1 matching 10 bases. After removal of 6 bases from V and 1 base from J, the junction contained 6 bases not matched to a gene. Germline CDR1 MNHEY, CDR2 SMNVEV (reference sequence). The CDR3 length is 17 residues. The CDR3 region has the DNA TGTGCCAGCAGCCCCGGGACAGGGGTGTCTGGGGCCAACGTCCTGACTTTC. The encoded protein is CASSPGTGVSGANVLTF. Full variable domain (outside the CDR3, taken from reference TRBV27 and TRBJ2-6): EAQVTQNPRYLITVTGKKLTVTCSQNMNHEYMSWYRQDPGLGLRQIYYSMNVEVTDKGDVPEGYKVSRKEKRNFPLILESPSPNQTSLYFCASSPGTGVSGANVLTFGAGSRLTVL.

V usage is TRBV28 and J usage is TRBJ1-5, with D perhaps TRBD1 (5 bases). The CDR3 runs to 14 residues. The V gene lost 5 bases and the J gene lost 11 bases, with 19 bases spanning the gap. Germline values: CDR1 MDHEN, CDR2 SYDVKM. CDR3 amino acids: CASSAGRGGMSQHF. CDR3 bases: TGTGCCAGCAGTGCGGGACGGGGGGGGATGTCCCAGCATTTT.

This chain uses TRBV6-9 with TRBJ2-7, with D hard to call. Looked up from germline, CDR1 is MNHGY and CDR2 is SVAAGI. The CDR3 extends over 14 amino acids. V was shortened by 2 bases and J by 6 bases, with 14 bases between the two germline ends. Written as DNA, the CDR3 is TGTGCCAGCAGTTATATTGGCAGTAAGTCCGAGCAGTACTTC. Protein: CASSYIGSKSEQYF.

This clone has just one count. V usage is TRBV28 and J usage is TRBJ2-1, with 12 bases that match TRBD2. Losses at the gene ends were 6 bases for V and 4 bases for J; bases not matched to a gene: 1. Germline-derived CDR1 and CDR2 are MDHEN and SYDVKM. This CDR3 region has 14 residues. For the CDR3, the DNA is TGTGCCAGCAGGGGACTAGCGGGTTACAATGAGCAGTTCTTC. Amino acid sequence: CASRGLAGYNEQFF. Filled out from reference TRBV28 and TRBJ2-1, the complete variable domain reads DVKVTQSSRYLVKRTGEKVFLECVQDMDHENMFWYRQDPGLGLRLIYFSYDVKMKEKGDIPEGYSVSREKKERFSLILESASTNQTSMYLCASRGLAGYNEQFFGPGTRLTVL.

V gene TRBV15 combines with J gene TRBJ2-1; the D is unclear. Germline CDR1 and CDR2: LNHNV and YYDKDF (reference sequence). The CDR3 has 14 residues. With 4 bases removed from V and 4 bases from J, the gap between germline ends came to 11 bases. CDR3 region: CATSISTSYNEQFF. For the CDR3, the DNA is TGTGCCACCAGCATCTCTACTTCTTACAATGAGCAGTTCTTC. Filled out from reference TRBV15 and TRBJ2-1, the complete variable domain reads DAMVIQNPRYQVTQFGKPVTLSCSQTLNHNVMYWYQQKSSQAPKLLFHYYDKDFNNEADTPDNFQSRRPNTSFCFLDIRSPGLGDTAMYLCATSISTSYNEQFFGPGTRLTVL.

The rearrangement uses TRBV5-1 and TRBJ2-5; 7 nucleotides align to TRBD2. CDR1 is SGHRS, CDR2 YFSETQ, per germline. The CDR3 is made up of 13 amino acids. Trimming at V came to 4 bases and at J to 3 bases, leaving 3 bases not matched to a gene. CDR3 DNA: TGCGCCAGCAGCGGGGAGGGGAAAGAGACCCAGTACTTC. This gives the protein CASSGEGKETQYF. Full variable domain (remainder filled in from reference TRBV5-1 and TRBJ2-5): KAGVTQTPRYLIKTRGQQVTLSCSPISGHRSVSWYQQTPGQGLQFLFEYFSETQRNKGNFPGRFSGRQFSNSRSEMNVSTLELGDSALYLCASSGEGKETQYFGPGTRLLVL.

This clone was seen only once. The V call is TRBV5-1, the J call TRBJ2-1; 9 bases are shared with TRBD2. V trimming: 7 bases; J trimming: 1 base; junction bases outside the gene matches: 3. The CDR3 is 14 amino acids. The germline CDR1 and CDR2 sequences are SGHRS and YFSETQ. The CDR3 spells CASYTSGSYNEQFF. CDR3 coding DNA: TGCGCCAGCTACACTAGCGGGTCCTACAATGAGCAGTTCTTC.

This rearrangement joins TRBV24-1 to TRBJ2-7, with 10 bases identical to TRBD1. Germline CDR1 KGHDR, CDR2 SFDVKD. Trimming cost V 2 bases and J 5 bases; bases outside gene matches: 8. CDR3 size: 16 residues. CDR3 DNA: TGTGCCACCAGTGATTCTTCCGGGACAGGGGTCCACGAGCAGTACTTC. Translated: CATSDSSGTGVHEQYF.

This clone was picked up a small number of times. The rearrangement links TRBV7-2 to TRBJ1-6, with D possibly TRBD1 on 5 matching bases. V gave up 3 bases and J gave up 10 bases, with 22 bases separating them. Germline V lookup: CDR1 SGHTA, CDR2 FQGNSA. This CDR3 has 17 residues. Here the CDR3 DNA reads TGTGCCAGCAGCTTGGAAGCCACTTGGGGGGTCATCTCACCCCTCCACTTT. This codes for CASSLEATWGVISPLHF. Together with reference TRBV7-2 and TRBJ1-6, the CDR3 gives the full variable domain: GAGVSQSPSNKVTEKGKDVELRCDPISGHTALYWYRQSLGQGLEFLIYFQGNSAPDKSGLPSDRFSAERTGGSVSTLTIQRTQQEDSAVYLCASSLEATWGVISPLHFGNGTRLTVT.

The chain recombines TRBV28 with TRBJ2-5; possible D gene TRBD2, 5 bases. V lost 6 bases to trimming and J lost 5 bases, with 22 bases between them. This CDR3 has 16 amino acids. CDR1 and CDR2 from the germline V gene are MDHEN and SYDVKM. The CDR3 bases are TGTGCCAGCAGCCTTCCCCTCGCGGGCCCTGGGGAGACCCAGTACTTC. This gives the protein CASSLPLAGPGETQYF.

This rearrangement joins TRBV18 to TRBJ2-7; 8 bases match TRBD2. After removal of 3 bases from V and 1 base from J, the junction contained 5 bases not matched to a gene. The germline gives CDR1 KGHSH, CDR2 LQKENI. CDR3 length: 15 residues. CDR3 DNA sequence: TGTGCCAGCTCACCCGGACTAGCTAAATCCTACGAGCAGTACTTC. Its protein product is CASSPGLAKSYEQYF.

V usage is TRBV21-1 and J usage is TRBJ2-1; the table's D call, TRBD2, was not checked against the DNA. TRBV21-1 is listed as a pseudogene. This CDR3 has 15 amino acids. CDR3 sequence (DNA): TGTGCCAGCAGCAAACGACTAGCGGATCACAATGAGCAGTTCTTC. Amino acids: CASSKRLADHNEQFF.